Listed below are T cell receptor beta chains from one sample, sequenced in a study of a mutant IDH1 vaccine in newly diagnosed glioma. For these receptors, no antigen is known. Clones were read by immunoSEQ multiplex PCR, and TCRdb kept only the in-frame ones, dropping some. This table has tens of thousands of clones, 80% appearing once. The sequences come from PBMCs, collected from a glioma patient whose treatment included an IDH1 peptide vaccine. Receptor source: a man aged 45-65 years with glioma. The CDR3 runs from the conserved cysteine through the conserved F or W. A D gene is named only where the DNA matches it firmly. The listing skips clone size in some rows; elsewhere it reads once, few, many or a size class.

cdr3_nt: TGCGCCAGCAGCTTAGGGGGGGGGCTCTACAATGAGCAGTTCTTC
cdr3_aa: CASSLGGGLYNEQFF
cdr3_length: 15
clone_size: NA
d_call: NA
v_call: TRBV5-1
j_call: TRBJ2-1

cdr3_nt: TGTGCCAGCAGCTTTGGATCCTATGGCTACACCTTC
cdr3_aa: CASSFGSYGYTF
cdr3_length: 12
clone_size: NA
d_call: NA
v_call: TRBV13
j_call: TRBJ1-2

cdr3_nt: TGTGCCAGCAGTGTGACGAAAGCTGGCGAGCAGTACTTC
cdr3_aa: CASSVTKAGEQYF
cdr3_length: 13
clone_size: NA
d_call: NA
v_call: TRBV2
j_call: TRBJ2-7

cdr3_nt: TGTGCCAGCAGTTCCTGGACGACTGAAGCTTTCTTT
cdr3_aa: CASSSWTTEAFF
cdr3_length: 12
clone_size: few
d_call: NA
v_call: TRBV6-5
j_call: TRBJ1-1

cdr3_nt: TGCGCCAGCAGCCTCACGGAGAACGGCAATCAGCCCCAGCATTTT
cdr3_aa: CASSLTENGNQPQHF
cdr3_length: 15
clone_size: few
d_call: NA
v_call: TRBV4-1
j_call: TRBJ1-5

cdr3_nt: TGTGCCAGCAGCCCTCCTAGGGACAGGGTCAACTTCTACGAGCAGTACTTC
cdr3_aa: CASSPPRDRVNFYEQYF
cdr3_length: 17
clone_size: NA
d_call: TRBD1
v_call: TRBV27
j_call: TRBJ2-7

cdr3_nt: TGTGCCAGCAGAGAGGACTTTCAAAACATTCAGTACTTC
cdr3_aa: CASREDFQNIQYF
cdr3_length: 13
clone_size: NA
d_call: NA
v_call: TRBV6-5
j_call: TRBJ2-4

cdr3_nt: TGTGCCAGAGCAGAGGGACAGCGAGCAAATGGTGACTACGAGCAGTACTTC
cdr3_aa: CARAEGQRANGDYEQYF
cdr3_length: 17
clone_size: few
d_call: TRBD1
v_call: TRBV6-4
j_call: TRBJ2-7

cdr3_nt: TGTGCCAGCAGTCCTAGCGGGATAAGCACAGATACGCAGTATTTT
cdr3_aa: CASSPSGISTDTQYF
cdr3_length: 15
clone_size: NA
d_call: TRBD2
v_call: TRBV7-6
j_call: TRBJ2-3

cdr3_nt: TGTGCCAGCAGCCAAGAACAGGGGGCGAGGAACACCATATATTTT
cdr3_aa: CASSQEQGARNTIYF
cdr3_length: 15
clone_size: NA
d_call: TRBD1
v_call: TRBV14
j_call: TRBJ1-3

cdr3_nt: TGTGCCAGCAGAGAAGACAGGGGGCAGAATCAGCCCCAGCATTTT
cdr3_aa: CASREDRGQNQPQHF
cdr3_length: 15
clone_size: once
d_call: TRBD1
v_call: TRBV6-1
j_call: TRBJ1-5

cdr3_nt: TGTGCCAGCAGCGTAGAAGGGTCTGGAAACACCATATATTTT
cdr3_aa: CASSVEGSGNTIYF
cdr3_length: 14
clone_size: NA
d_call: NA
v_call: TRBV9
j_call: TRBJ1-3

cdr3_nt: TGCGCCAGCAGCCAAGGGAAGTTTCCTTCAGGGGCTACTGAAGCTTTCTTT
cdr3_aa: CASSQGKFPSGATEAFF
cdr3_length: 17
clone_size: once
d_call: NA
v_call: TRBV4-1
j_call: TRBJ1-1

cdr3_nt: TGCGCCAGCAGCCAAGCCGAACTCGACAGACGCTATGGCTACACCTTC
cdr3_aa: CASSQAELDRRYGYTF
cdr3_length: 16
clone_size: NA
d_call: NA
v_call: TRBV4-1
j_call: TRBJ1-2

cdr3_nt: TGTGCCAGCATTCCTACTGTACAGGGACCCTACGAGCAGTACTTC
cdr3_aa: CASIPTVQGPYEQYF
cdr3_length: 15
clone_size: NA
d_call: NA
v_call: TRBV2
j_call: TRBJ2-7

cdr3_nt: TGCAGCGTTTTGACTTCGGGAGGGGGTGGCTACACCTTC
cdr3_aa: CSVLTSGGGGYTF
cdr3_length: 13
clone_size: NA
d_call: NA
v_call: TRBV29-1
j_call: TRBJ1-2

cdr3_nt: TGTGCCAGCAGCTCGACAGGGGATGACGGCTACACCTTC
cdr3_aa: CASSSTGDDGYTF
cdr3_length: 13
clone_size: NA
d_call: TRBD1
v_call: TRBV5-5
j_call: TRBJ1-2

cdr3_nt: TGTGCCAGCTCACCAAAGACAGCCGTTAACACCGGGGAGCTGTTTTTT
cdr3_aa: CASSPKTAVNTGELFF
cdr3_length: 16
clone_size: NA
d_call: NA
v_call: TRBV18
j_call: TRBJ2-2

cdr3_nt: TGTGCCAGCAGCTTAGAACGGGGTGTACCTGAAGCTTTCTTT
cdr3_aa: CASSLERGVPEAFF
cdr3_length: 14
clone_size: NA
d_call: NA
v_call: TRBV7-8
j_call: TRBJ1-1

cdr3_nt: TGCGCCAGCAGCCCCGGAGTGGCTAGCTCCACAGATACGCAGTATTTT
cdr3_aa: CASSPGVASSTDTQYF
cdr3_length: 16
clone_size: NA
d_call: NA
v_call: TRBV4-3
j_call: TRBJ2-3